A single sample is the source of the 12 T cell receptor beta chains below, sequenced in a study of blood T cell repertoires in COVID-19. TCRdb keeps only in-frame clones here, not all; method: immunoSEQ multiplex PCR. Found here are 110,000 or so clones, 81% of them singletons; the top ten hold 1.5% to 1.7%. Sequencing was done on a sample of peripheral blood. The receptors come from a man between 50 and 59 years old with acute or convalescent COVID-19.

This clone has just a few counts. Relative to the germline gene, one junction end is altered; a read error may explain this. The chain combines TRBV2 with TRBJ1-2; D remains unclear. This CDR3 is 11 amino acids long. CDR1 and CDR2 (germline): SNHLY, FYNNEI. CDR3 nucleotides: TGTGCCAGCACCGCGGGTTTTTCCCGGGCCTTC. Residues: CASTAGFSRAF.

The V gene is TRBV4-2, the J gene TRBJ1-1; 8 bases line up with TRBD1. Germline lookup yields CDR1 LGHNA and CDR2 YNFKEQ. J was trimmed by 0 bases and V by 0 bases; bases with no gene match: 3. The CDR3 covers 16 residues. DNA of the CDR3: TGTGCCAGCAGCCAAGAAGGGACAGGCGTGAACACTGAAGCTTTCTTT. As protein: CASSQEGTGVNTEAFF.

V gene TRBV2 combines with J gene TRBJ1-6; D remains ambiguous. CDR3 length equals 13 residues. Trimming pared 4 bases from V and 9 bases from J, leaving 10 bases between. Germline CDR1 SNHLY, CDR2 FYNNEI. In DNA, the CDR3 is TGTGCCAGCAGTGGTGATAAGAGTTCACCCCTCCACTTT. As protein: CASSGDKSSPLHF.

V gene TRBV28 combines with J gene TRBJ1-6; 7 bases match TRBD1. The CDR3 has 16 amino acids. Germline CDR1 is MDHEN and CDR2 is SYDVKM. With V trimmed by 2 bases and J by 3 bases, 4 bases remained unmatched. Written as DNA, the CDR3 is TGTGCCAGCAGTTTAGACAGGGACCTCTATAATTCACCCCTCCACTTT. It encodes CASSLDRDLYNSPLHF.

This chain links TRBV19 with TRBJ1-1, with 10 nucleotides matching TRBD1. The V and J ends lost 4 bases and 2 bases, in that order; junction bases with no gene match: 4. Germline V CDR1 and CDR2: LNHDA, SQIVND (reference sequence). CDR3 length equals 15 residues. CDR3 sequence: CASSKGTGDNTEAFF. The CDR3 nucleotides read TGTGCCAGTAGTAAAGGGACAGGGGACAACACTGAAGCTTTCTTT. The whole variable domain, remainder taken from reference TRBV19 and TRBJ1-1, is DGGITQSPKYLFRKEGQNVTLSCEQNLNHDAMYWYRQDPGQGLRLIYYSQIVNDFQKGDIAEGYSVSREKKESFPLTVTSAQKNPTAFYLCASSKGTGDNTEAFFGQGTRLTVV.

In this sample, this clone turned up once. The chain joins TRBV4-1 to TRBJ1-3; a weak D match, TRBD1 (6 bases). The CDR3 totals 15 residues. From germline, CDR1 is MGHRA and CDR2 YSYEKL. V lost 0 bases to trimming and J lost 2 bases, with 8 bases between them. CDR3 amino acids: CASSQDAGAGNTIYF. The CDR3 DNA reads TGCGCCAGCAGCCAAGATGCAGGGGCTGGAAACACCATATATTTT.

The chain has TRBV24-1 and TRBJ2-5, with D uncertain. The CDR3 consists of 15 residues. CDR1 KGHDR and CDR2 SFDVKD come from the germline V gene. Trimming cost V 2 bases and J 1 base, with 10 bases left between them. In DNA, the CDR3 is TGTGCCACCAGTGATTCGACTCCCTCCCAAGAGACCCAGTACTTC. This gives the protein CATSDSTPSQETQYF.

The rearrangement links TRBV29-1 to TRBJ2-1; 7 bases are shared with TRBD1. The germline gives CDR1 SQVTM, CDR2 ANQGSEA. The CDR3 spans 15 residues. Unmatched junction bases numbered 12, after V lost 6 bases and J lost 4 bases. CDR3 nucleotide sequence: TGCAGCGTCCCTATACACAGGGGCCCATACAATGAGCAGTTCTTC. It specifies CSVPIHRGPYNEQFF.

The chain carries TRBV19 and TRBJ2-1; TRBD2 matches at 9 bases. V lost 7 bases and J lost 3; bases outside the gene matches: 7. The CDR3 is made up of 15 amino acids. The germline V gene has CDR1 LNHDA and CDR2 SQIVND (reference sequence). CDR3 region: CASKGAGGLYNEQFF. The CDR3 DNA follows: TGTGCCAGTAAAGGAGCGGGGGGCCTCTACAATGAGCAGTTCTTC.

The V gene is TRBV27, the J gene TRBJ1-2; possible D gene TRBD1, 5 bases. The V end lost 4 bases, the J end lost 8 bases, and 14 bases lay between the germline ends. CDR1 is MNHEY and CDR2 is SMNVEV in the germline V gene (reference sequence). The CDR3 is made up of 13 amino acids. For the CDR3, the DNA is TGTGCCAGCAGTTCCGGGGGGTCGGGCGGCTACACCTTC. It encodes CASSSGGSGGYTF.

The rearrangement links TRBV11-2 to TRBJ1-1; no reliable D call. Germline assignment: CDR1 SGHAT and CDR2 FQNNGV. CDR3 size: 11 residues. V was cut by 4 bases and J by 8 bases, with 8 bases left in between. The CDR3 DNA follows: TGTGCCAGCAGCTCTAGCAGGGAAGCTTTCTTT. It codes for CASSSSREAFF.

The chain couples TRBV5-1 to TRBJ1-4, with unresolved D. V was clipped by 0 bases and J by 4 bases, with 7 bases between them. CDR3 length: 14 residues. Germline CDR1 SGHRS, CDR2 YFSETQ. The CDR3 spells CASSLGQFNEKLFF. CDR3 sequence (DNA): TGCGCCAGCAGCTTGGGGCAGTTTAATGAAAAACTGTTTTTT.